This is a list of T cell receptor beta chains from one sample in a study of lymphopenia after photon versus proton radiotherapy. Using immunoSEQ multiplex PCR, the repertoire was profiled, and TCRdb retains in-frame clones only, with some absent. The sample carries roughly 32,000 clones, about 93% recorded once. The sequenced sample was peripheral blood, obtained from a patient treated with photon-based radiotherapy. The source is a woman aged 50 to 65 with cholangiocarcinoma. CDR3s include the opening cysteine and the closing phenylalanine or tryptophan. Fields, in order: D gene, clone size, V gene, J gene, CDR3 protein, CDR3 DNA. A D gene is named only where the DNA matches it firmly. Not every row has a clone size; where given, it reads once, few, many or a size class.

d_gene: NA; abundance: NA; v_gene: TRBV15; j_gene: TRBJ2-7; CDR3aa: CATSRDLGRSFYEQYF; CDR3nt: TGTGCCACCAGCAGAGATCTGGGCAGAAGCTTTTACGAGCAGTACTTC
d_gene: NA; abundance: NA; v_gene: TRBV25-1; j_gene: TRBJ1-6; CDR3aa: CASSETGHYSYNSPLHF; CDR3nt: TGTGCCAGCAGTGAAACGGGACATTACTCCTATAATTCACCCCTCCACTTT
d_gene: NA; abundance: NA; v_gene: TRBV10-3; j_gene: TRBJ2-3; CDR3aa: CAISELDTQYF; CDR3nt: TGTGCCATCAGTGAGCTAGATACGCAGTATTTT
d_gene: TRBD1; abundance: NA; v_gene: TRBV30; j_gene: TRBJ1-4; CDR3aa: CAWSVHGTGKEKLFF; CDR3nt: TGTGCCTGGAGTGTACATGGGACAGGGAAGGAAAAACTGTTTTTT
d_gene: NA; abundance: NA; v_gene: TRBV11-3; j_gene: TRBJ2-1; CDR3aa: CASSSQSGENEQFF; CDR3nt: TGTGCCAGCAGCTCCCAAAGTGGGGAGAATGAGCAGTTCTTC
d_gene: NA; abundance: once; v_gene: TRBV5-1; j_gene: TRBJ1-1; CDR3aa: CASFGVNTEAFF; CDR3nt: TGCGCCAGCTTCGGGGTGAACACTGAAGCTTTCTTT
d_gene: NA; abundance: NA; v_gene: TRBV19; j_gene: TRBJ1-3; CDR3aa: CASSISGTDSGNTIYF; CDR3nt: TGTGCCAGTAGTATTTCCGGGACGGATTCTGGAAACACCATATATTTT
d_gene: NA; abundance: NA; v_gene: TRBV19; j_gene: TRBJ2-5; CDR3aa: CASSTLYQETQYF; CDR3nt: TGTGCCAGTAGTACACTGTACCAAGAGACCCAGTACTTC
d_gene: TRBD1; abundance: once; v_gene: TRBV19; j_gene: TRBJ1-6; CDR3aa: CASSTTQQGQSWNSPLHF; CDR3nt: TGTGCCAGTAGTACCACCCAACAGGGGCAGTCTTGGAATTCACCCCTCCACTTT
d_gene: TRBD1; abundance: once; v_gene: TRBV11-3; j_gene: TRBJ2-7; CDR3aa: CASSLHRGVNEQYF; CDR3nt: TGTGCCAGCAGCTTGCACAGGGGAGTCAACGAGCAGTACTTC
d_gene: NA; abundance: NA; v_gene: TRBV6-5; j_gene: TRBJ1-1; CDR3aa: CASSYHPQGIQGAFF; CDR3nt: TGTGCCAGCAGTTACCACCCCCAGGGTATTCAGGGAGCTTTCTTT
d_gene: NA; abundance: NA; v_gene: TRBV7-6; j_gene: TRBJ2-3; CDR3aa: CASSFGRFTDTQYF; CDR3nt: TGTGCCAGCAGCTTTGGGCGATTCACAGATACGCAGTATTTT
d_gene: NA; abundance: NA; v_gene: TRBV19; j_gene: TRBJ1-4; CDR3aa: CASSTRFATNEKLFF; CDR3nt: TGTGCCAGTAGTACGCGTTTTGCAACTAATGAAAAACTGTTTTTT
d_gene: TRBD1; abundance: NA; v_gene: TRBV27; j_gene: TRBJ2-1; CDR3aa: CASRPDRGVGNEQFF; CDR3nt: TGTGCCAGCAGACCCGACAGGGGAGTCGGCAATGAGCAGTTCTTC
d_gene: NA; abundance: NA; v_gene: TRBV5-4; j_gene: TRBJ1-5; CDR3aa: CASSFGGGGPQHF; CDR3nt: TGTGCCAGCAGCTTTGGTGGGGGAGGGCCCCAGCATTTT
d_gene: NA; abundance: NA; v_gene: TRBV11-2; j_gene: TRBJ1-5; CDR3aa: CASSLDQGGRQPQHF; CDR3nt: TGTGCCAGCAGCTTAGACCAGGGAGGAAGGCAGCCCCAGCATTTT
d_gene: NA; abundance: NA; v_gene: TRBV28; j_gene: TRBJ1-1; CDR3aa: CASSSDSLGARAFF; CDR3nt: TGTGCCAGCAGTTCGGACAGCCTCGGGGCACGAGCTTTCTTT
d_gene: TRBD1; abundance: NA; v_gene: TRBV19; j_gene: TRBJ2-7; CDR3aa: CASSMGQGGHEQYF; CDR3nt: TGTGCCAGTAGTATGGGACAGGGTGGTCACGAGCAGTACTTC
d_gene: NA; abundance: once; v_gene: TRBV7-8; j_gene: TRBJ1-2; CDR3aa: CASSLSVYRVDYGYTF; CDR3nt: TGTGCCAGCAGCTTAAGTGTCTACAGGGTAGACTATGGCTACACCTTC
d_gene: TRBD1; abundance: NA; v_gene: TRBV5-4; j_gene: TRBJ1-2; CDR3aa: CASSRPQGVNYGYTF; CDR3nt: TGTGCCAGCAGCCGCCCCCAGGGGGTGAACTATGGCTACACCTTC
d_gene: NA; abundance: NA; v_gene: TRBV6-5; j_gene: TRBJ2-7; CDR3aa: CASSPGHAGSYEQYF; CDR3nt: TGTGCCAGCAGTCCCGGGCACGCGGGGTCCTACGAGCAGTACTTC
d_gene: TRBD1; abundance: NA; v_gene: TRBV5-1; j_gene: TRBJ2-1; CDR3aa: CASSSPGQSSYNEQFF; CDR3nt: TGCGCCAGCAGCTCCCCGGGACAGAGTTCCTACAATGAGCAGTTCTTC
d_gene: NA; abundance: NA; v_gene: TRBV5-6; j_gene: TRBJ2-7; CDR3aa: CASSYGIEQYF; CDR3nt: TGTGCCAGCAGCTACGGGATTGAGCAGTACTTC
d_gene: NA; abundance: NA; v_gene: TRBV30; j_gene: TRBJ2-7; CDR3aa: CAGSGPLGEQYF; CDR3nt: TGTGCCGGATCCGGACCCCTCGGGGAGCAGTACTTC
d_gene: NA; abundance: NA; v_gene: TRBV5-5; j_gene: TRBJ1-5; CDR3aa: CASSLEGINQPQHF; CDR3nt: TGTGCCAGCAGCTTGGAAGGTATCAATCAGCCCCAGCATTTT
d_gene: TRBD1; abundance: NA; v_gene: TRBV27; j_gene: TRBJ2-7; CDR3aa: CASSHPGQGIGEQYF; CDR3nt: TGTGCCAGCAGTCACCCGGGACAGGGTATCGGCGAGCAGTACTTC
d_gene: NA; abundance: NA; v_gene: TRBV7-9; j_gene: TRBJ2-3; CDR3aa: CASSLGVTSTDTQYF; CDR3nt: TGTGCCAGCAGCTTGGGCGTAACTAGCACAGATACGCAGTATTTT
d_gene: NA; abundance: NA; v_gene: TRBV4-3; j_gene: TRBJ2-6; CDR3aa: CASSQEEDSGANVLTF; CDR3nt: TGCGCCAGCAGCCAAGAGGAGGACTCTGGGGCCAACGTCCTGACTTTC
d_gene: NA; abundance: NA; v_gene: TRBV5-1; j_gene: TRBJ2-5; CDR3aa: CASSSTLNLGETQYF; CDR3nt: TGCGCCAGCAGCTCCACACTAAACCTCGGAGAGACCCAGTACTTC
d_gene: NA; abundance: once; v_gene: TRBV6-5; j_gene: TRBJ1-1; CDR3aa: CASSYSLSTEAFF; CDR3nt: TGTGCCAGCAGTTACTCGCTTAGCACTGAAGCTTTCTTT
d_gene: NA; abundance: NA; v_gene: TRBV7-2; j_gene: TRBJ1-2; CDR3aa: CASSLEKAYGYTF; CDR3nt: TGTGCCAGCAGCTTAGAGAAGGCCTATGGCTACACCTTC
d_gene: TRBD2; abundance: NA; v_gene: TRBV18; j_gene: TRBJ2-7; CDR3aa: CASSQAGTYEQYF; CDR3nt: TGTGCCAGCTCACAAGCGGGGACCTACGAGCAGTACTTC
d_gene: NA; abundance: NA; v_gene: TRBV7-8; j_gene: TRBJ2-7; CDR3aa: CASSLGAVSYFYEQYF; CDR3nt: TGTGCCAGCAGCTTGGGGGCCGTCTCCTACTTCTACGAGCAGTACTTC
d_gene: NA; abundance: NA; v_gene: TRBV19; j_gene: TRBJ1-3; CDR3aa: CASSASRGGNTIYF; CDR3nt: TGTGCCAGTAGTGCCTCCCGAGGGGGAAACACCATATATTTT
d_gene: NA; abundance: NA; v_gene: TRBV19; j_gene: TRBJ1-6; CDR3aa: CASSIGNSPLHF; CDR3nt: TGTGCCAGTAGTATAGGGAATTCACCCCTCCACTTT
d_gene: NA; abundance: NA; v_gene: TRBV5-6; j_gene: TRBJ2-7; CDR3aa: CASSSTHYEQYF; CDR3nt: TGTGCCAGCAGCTCCACACACTACGAGCAGTACTTC
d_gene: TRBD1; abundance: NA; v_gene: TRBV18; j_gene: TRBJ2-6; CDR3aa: CASSRQGREASGANVLTF; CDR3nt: TGTGCCAGCTCAAGACAGGGGCGAGAGGCGTCTGGGGCCAACGTCCTGACTTTC
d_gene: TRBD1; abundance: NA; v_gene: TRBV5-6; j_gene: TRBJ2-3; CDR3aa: CASSSITKTGVTDTQYF; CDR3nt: TGTGCCAGCAGCTCCATCACAAAGACAGGGGTCACAGATACGCAGTATTTT
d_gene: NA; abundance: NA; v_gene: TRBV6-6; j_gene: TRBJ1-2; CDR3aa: CASSYEGGGYTF; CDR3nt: TGTGCCAGCAGTTACGAAGGGGGTGGCTACACCTTC
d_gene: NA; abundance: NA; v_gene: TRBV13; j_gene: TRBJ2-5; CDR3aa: CASAPRGGQETQYF; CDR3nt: TGTGCCAGCGCACCCAGGGGAGGCCAAGAGACCCAGTACTTC
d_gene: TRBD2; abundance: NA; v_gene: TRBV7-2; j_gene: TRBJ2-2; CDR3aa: CASSRAGPRAGELFF; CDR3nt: TGTGCCAGCAGCCGAGCGGGGCCTAGGGCCGGGGAGCTGTTTTTT
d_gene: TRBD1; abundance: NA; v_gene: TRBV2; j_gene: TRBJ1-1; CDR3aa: CASSEAQAQGSTEAFF; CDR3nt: TGTGCCAGCAGTGAAGCGCAGGCACAGGGGAGTACTGAAGCTTTCTTT
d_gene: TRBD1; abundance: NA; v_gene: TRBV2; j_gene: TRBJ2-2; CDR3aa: CASRVTGVNTGELFF; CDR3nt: TGTGCCAGCAGGGTCACAGGGGTGAACACCGGGGAGCTGTTTTTT
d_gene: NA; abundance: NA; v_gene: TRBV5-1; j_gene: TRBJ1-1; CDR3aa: CASLSTTEAFF; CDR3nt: TGCGCCAGCCTATCAACCACTGAAGCTTTCTTT
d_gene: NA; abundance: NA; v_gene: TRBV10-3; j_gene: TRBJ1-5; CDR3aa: CAISARDESNQPQHF; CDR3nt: TGTGCCATCAGTGCCAGGGATGAGAGCAATCAGCCCCAGCATTTT
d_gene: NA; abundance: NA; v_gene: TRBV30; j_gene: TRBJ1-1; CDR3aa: CAWRGTTEAFF; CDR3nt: TGTGCCTGGAGAGGGACCACTGAAGCTTTCTTT